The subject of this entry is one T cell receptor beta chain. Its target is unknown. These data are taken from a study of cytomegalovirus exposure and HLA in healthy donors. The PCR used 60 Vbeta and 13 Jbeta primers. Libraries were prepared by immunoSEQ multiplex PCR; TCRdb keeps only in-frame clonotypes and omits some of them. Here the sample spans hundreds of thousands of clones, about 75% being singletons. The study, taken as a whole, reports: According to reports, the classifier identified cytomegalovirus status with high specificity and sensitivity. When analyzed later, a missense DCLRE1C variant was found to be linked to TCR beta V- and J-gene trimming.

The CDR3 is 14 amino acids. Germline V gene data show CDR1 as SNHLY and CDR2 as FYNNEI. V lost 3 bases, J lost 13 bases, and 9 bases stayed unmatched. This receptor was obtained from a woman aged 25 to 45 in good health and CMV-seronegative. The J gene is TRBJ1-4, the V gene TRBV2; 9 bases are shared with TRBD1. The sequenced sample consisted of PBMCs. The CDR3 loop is CASSDKMRTGVLFF. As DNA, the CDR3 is TGTGCCAGCAGTGACAAGATGAGGACAGGGGTACTGTTTTTT. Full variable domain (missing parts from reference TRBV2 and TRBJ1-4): EPEVTQTPSHQVTQMGQEVILRCVPISNHLYFYWYRQILGQKVEFLVSFYNNEISEKSEIFDDQFSVERPDGSNFTLKIRSTKLEDSAMYFCASSDKMRTGVLFFGSGTQLSVL.